This section outlines one T cell receptor beta chain sequence together with its context. Its target is not known. The final CDR3 position lacks the conserved phenylalanine or tryptophan, pointing to a likely read error. There are 16 residues in the CDR3. Germline V gene data show CDR1 as MNHEY and CDR2 as SVGAGI. TCRdb used MiXCR to reprocess the multiplex PCR reads, holding one entry per CDR3 protein. This table has 150,000 to 200,000 distinct CDR3 sequences, around a third appearing once. The entry originates in a study of breast tumors, draining lymph nodes, adjacent tissues. Study-level results: Data fit most tumor T cells coming from lymph node, expanding in tumor. Luminal-like breast cancer showed significantly greater tumor-nontumor repertoire similarity than basal-like breast cancer did. The lymph node origin of tumor T cells was framed as consistent with a hypothesis, not demonstrated. Tumors had less TCR diversity than lymph nodes, more than nontumor tissue.

Axillary draining lymph nodes of breast cancer patients supplied the node samples. Sequences were obtained from axillary lymph node tissue. This clonotype originated in a female donor with breast cancer. Some clones in this sample may be carry-over from other donors' samples. The J gene is TRBJ1-3, the V gene TRBV6-5; D not certain. The CDR3 protein is CASSHSSLGAGNTIYS. CDR3 bases: TGTGCCAGCAGTCACTCCTCCCTCGGGGCTGGAAACACCATATATTCT.